The 20 T cell receptor beta chains reported below all come from one sample, sequenced in a study of T cells in Graves' hyperthyroidism and ophthalmopathy. Authors of the study amplified TCR beta CDR3 regions from RNA transcripts. With the HTBI primer set, the TCR CDR3 went through a first round of RT-PCR. TCRdb ran MiXCR on the multiplex PCR reads and lists one entry per CDR3 protein. This sample has approximately 630,000 distinct CDR3 sequences, with roughly 16% found just once. Source material: blood. These receptors were taken from a woman in her twenties or thirties with Graves' hyperthyroidism.

This clonotype was detected only a few times. This chain uses TRBV20-1 with TRBJ1-2, with TRBD1 matching over 9 bases. With V trimmed by 3 bases and J by 2 bases, 7 bases remained unmatched. This CDR3 is built from 15 residues. CDR1 and CDR2 (germline): DFQATT, SNEGSKA (reference sequence). In DNA form, the CDR3 reads TGCAGTGCTAGTGGTGGGACAGGGACAAACTATGGCTACACCTTC. As protein: CSASGGTGTNYGYTF.

This clonotype was counted only a few times. The gene calls are TRBV5-1 and TRBJ2-1; 7 positions match TRBD2. In germline, CDR1 is SGHRS, CDR2 YFSETQ. V lost 3 bases and J lost 2; bases outside the gene matches: 8. The CDR3 loop spans 16 amino acids. The CDR3 DNA is TGCGCCAGCAGCTCAAGCGGAGGGACTACCTACAATGAGCAGTTCTTC. Its protein product is CASSSSGGTTYNEQFF.

This clonotype has more than one count but fewer than ten. For the CDR3, the DNA is TGCAGTGCTAGAAGGGATCTCAACTATGGCTACACCTTC. Its protein is CSARRDLNYGYTF. V gene TRBV20-1 combines with J gene TRBJ1-2; D call uncertain. The CDR3 extends over 13 amino acids. Germline CDR1 and CDR2: DFQATT and SNEGSKA (reference sequence). V gave up 2 bases and J gave up 2 bases, with 9 bases separating them.

There are many counts of this clonotype. The J gene is TRBJ2-2, the V gene TRBV3-1; TRBD1 aligns across 9 bases. CDR1 is LGHDT and CDR2 is YNNKEL in the germline V gene (reference sequence). V dropped 1 base and J dropped 7; count of bases not matched to a gene: 4. The CDR3 is 15 amino acids. CDR3 sequence (DNA): TGTGCCAGCAGCCAAGGGACAGGGGAAATCGGGGAGCTGTTTTTT. Its translation: CASSQGTGEIGELFF.

In this sample, this clonotype turned up many times. V usage is TRBV18 and J usage is TRBJ2-7, with 7 bases matching TRBD1. This CDR3 has 14 residues. The V gene's germline CDR1 is KGHSH and CDR2 LQKENI. V was pared by 6 bases and J by 5 bases, with 10 bases of the junction left unmatched. The CDR3 loop is CASSRDSGRDEQYF. CDR3 sequence (DNA): TGTGCCAGCTCCCGGGACAGTGGCAGGGACGAGCAGTACTTC.

A remark on this clonotype: A read error may produce the germline difference seen at one junction end. V and J are TRBV5-1 and TRBJ2-7; either TRBD1 or TRBD2 may fit D (6 bases each). Per the germline V gene, CDR1 is SGHRS and CDR2 is YFSETQ. CDR3 length: 15 amino acids. CDR3 protein: CASSLWGAEGYEQYF. The DNA of the CDR3 is TGCGCCAGTAGCTTGTGGGGGGCGGAGGGCTACGAGCAGTACTTC.

The V gene is TRBV27, the J gene TRBJ2-7; 8 bases are shared with TRBD1. CDR1 and CDR2 from the germline V gene are MNHEY and SMNVEV (reference sequence). J gave up 7 bases and V 1 base, and 9 bases lay outside the gene matches. The CDR3 runs 15 residues. CDR3 residues: CASSLYFTGGHEQYF. The CDR3 coding sequence is TGTGCCAGCAGTTTATATTTCACAGGGGGTCATGAGCAGTACTTC.

In its sample, this clonotype was seen many times. V and J are TRBV7-3 and TRBJ2-1, with TRBD1 matching over 9 bases. With 3 bases clipped from V and 6 bases from J, the junction kept 6 bases outside the gene matches. The CDR3 totals 15 residues. Looked up from germline, CDR1 is SGHTA and CDR2 is FQGTGA. DNA for the CDR3: TGTGCCAGCAGCTTCACCGGGACAGGGAGCAATGAGCAGTTCTTC. It specifies CASSFTGTGSNEQFF.

The V and J genes are TRBV5-1 and TRBJ1-5; 8 bases agree with TRBD1. Per germline, CDR1 SGHRS and CDR2 YFSETQ. CDR3 length: 17 residues. The V gene end was trimmed by 3 bases and the J gene end by 4 bases; junction bases not matched to a gene: 12. The CDR3 region is CASSSLDRGLINQPQHF. The CDR3 bases are TGCGCCAGCAGCTCTCTTGACAGGGGCTTGATTAATCAGCCCCAGCATTTT.

To note about this clonotype: Germline is not matched at one junction end, which may reflect a read error. The chain combines TRBV7-3 with TRBJ2-1; TRBD2 matches 10 bases. CDR1 and CDR2 (germline): SGHTA, FQGTGA. This CDR3 has 15 residues. The chain's CDR3 is CAGSRTSGPYNEQFF. The CDR3 bases are TGTGCCGGCAGCCGGACTAGCGGACCCTACAATGAGCAGTTCTTC.

Ten or more counts support this clonotype. The chain carries TRBV28 and TRBJ2-7, with 8 bases fitting TRBD2. The length of the CDR3 is 13 residues. CDR1 and CDR2 from the germline V gene are MDHEN and SYDVKM. Losses at the gene ends were 8 bases for V and 2 bases for J; bases not matched to a gene: 5. The CDR3 sequence is CASQKRGPYEQYF. The CDR3 DNA sequence: TGTGCCAGCCAAAAGCGGGGGCCCTACGAGCAGTACTTC.

This clonotype was detected a few times. The chain joins TRBV6-1 to TRBJ2-4; 7 positions agree with TRBD1. The germline gives CDR1 MNHNS, CDR2 SASEGT. CDR3 length: 16 amino acids. J lost 0 bases, V lost 5 bases, and 7 bases had no gene match. CDR3 in amino acids: CASSRQGHIAKNIQYF. Here the CDR3 DNA reads TGTGCCAGCAGTCGACAGGGTCACATAGCCAAAAACATTCAGTACTTC.

The chain is built from TRBV25-1 and TRBJ2-5; 10 bases align to TRBD2. The CDR3 contains 15 residues. CDR1 and CDR2 from the germline V gene are MGHDK and SYGVNS. Trimming cost V 4 bases and J 4 bases; bases outside gene matches: 6. CDR3 nucleotide sequence: TGTGCCAGCAGTGGATCGAGCGGGAGGGCAGAGACCCAGTACTTC. Protein: CASSGSSGRAETQYF.

J is TRBJ1-2 and V is TRBV5-8, with TRBD1 matching 10 bases. The germline CDR1 and CDR2 sequences are SGHTS and YDEGEE. The CDR3 is 14 residues long. The ends lost 3 bases at V and 6 bases at J; junction bases unmatched: 5. The CDR3: CASSSAGTGDGYTF. As DNA, the CDR3 is TGTGCCAGCAGCTCTGCCGGGACAGGGGATGGCTACACCTTC.

The chain joins TRBV6-2 or TRBV6-3 to TRBJ2-1; TRBD2 matches 12 bases. The CDR3 contains 16 residues. CDR1 and CDR2 from the germline V gene are MNHEY and SVGEGT. Unmatched junction bases numbered 5, after V lost 5 bases and J lost 3 bases. The CDR3 DNA reads as TGTGCCAGCAGTCAAGGGACTAGCGGGTACTACAATGAGCAGTTCTTC. The encoded protein is CASSQGTSGYYNEQFF.

At least ten counts were recorded for this clonotype. The chain joins TRBV3-1 to TRBJ2-1; D is ambiguous. CDR1 and CDR2 (germline): LGHDT, YNNKEL (reference sequence). CDR3 length: 13 residues. Trimming cost V 4 bases and J 12 bases, with 16 bases left between them. The CDR3 sequence: CASSPLLKHGQFF. As DNA, the CDR3 is TGTGCCAGCAGCCCACTCTTGAAGCACGGGCAGTTCTTC.

This clonotype was detected many times. The chain uses TRBV12-3 or TRBV12-4 and TRBJ1-1; maybe TRBD1 (5 bases). Trimming cost V 2 bases and J 4 bases, with 11 bases left between them. The CDR3 consists of 14 residues. CDR3 in DNA: TGTGCCAGCAGTTTAAAACCACAGGCCACTGAAGCTTTCTTT. It specifies CASSLKPQATEAFF.

The genes are TRBV18 and TRBJ1-4, with a tentative D call TRBD1 (5 bases). Germline V gene sequence: CDR1 KGHSH, CDR2 LQKENI. Trimming removed 1 base at V and 5 bases at J, with 11 bases between. The CDR3 has 15 residues. This chain's CDR3 is CASSPRAGPNEKLFF. DNA of the CDR3: TGTGCCAGCTCACCACGTGCGGGGCCGAATGAAAAACTGTTTTTT. The full variable domain, completed using reference TRBV18 and TRBJ1-4, is NAGVMQNPRHLVRRRGQEARLRCSPMKGHSHVYWYRQLPEEGLKFMVYLQKENIIDESGMPKERFSAEFPKEGPSILRIQQVVRGDSAAYFCASSPRAGPNEKLFFGSGTQLSVL.

This clonotype was detected ten times or more. The rearrangement links TRBV28 to TRBJ2-3; D remains unclear. Germline V gene sequence: CDR1 MDHEN, CDR2 SYDVKM. The CDR3 length is 15 residues. V shed 8 bases and J shed 3 bases, with 18 bases lying between them. The CDR3 region is CASALGWLVTDTQYF. As DNA, the CDR3 is TGTGCCAGCGCATTAGGGTGGTTGGTGACAGATACGCAGTATTTT. The whole variable domain, remainder taken from reference TRBV28 and TRBJ2-3, is DVKVTQSSRYLVKRTGEKVFLECVQDMDHENMFWYRQDPGLGLRLIYFSYDVKMKEKGDIPEGYSVSREKKERFSLILESASTNQTSMYLCASALGWLVTDTQYFGPGTRLTVL.

This clonotype has only one observation. This sequence joins TRBV20-1 and TRBJ2-3, with 9 positions matching TRBD2. This CDR3 comprises 14 residues. The germline V gene encodes CDR1 DFQATT and CDR2 SNEGSKA (reference sequence). The CDR3 DNA reads as TGCAGATGCGGCGGGAGGGCGGGGACAGATACGCAGTATTTT. Encoded protein: CRCGGRAGTDTQYF.